These 21 T cell receptor beta chains were all obtained from the same sample, sequenced in a study of T cell changes during pregnancy in multiple sclerosis. The repertoire was sequenced with immunoSEQ multiplex PCR; TCRdb's copy has only in-frame clones and lacks some. The data contain around 41,000 clones, about nine tenths of them seen just once; the ten biggest clones take up around 0.39%. The sequencing here drew on CD4+ T cells from peripheral blood mononuclear cells, taken in the third trimester of pregnancy. The source of these receptors is a female donor in good health, enrolled as a control in a pregnancy study.

The chain uses TRBV30 and TRBJ1-5; 8 positions agree with TRBD1. Germline CDR1 GTSNPN, CDR2 SVGIG (reference sequence). This CDR3 has 15 amino acids. Trimming cost V 5 bases and J 4 bases; bases outside gene matches: 10. CDR3 nucleotide sequence: TGTGCCTGGGCCTTTGGACAGGGAGTTAATCAGCCCCAGCATTTT. It is translated as CAWAFGQGVNQPQHF.

This chain uses TRBV6-1 with TRBJ1-4; no clear D gene. CDR3 length: 13 amino acids. Germline assignment: CDR1 MNHNS and CDR2 SASEGT. Trimming took off 8 bases at V and 8 bases at J, with 15 bases between the two ends. This chain's CDR3 is CASRTAEREKLFF. The CDR3 DNA reads as TGTGCCAGCCGGACGGCCGAGCGGGAAAAACTGTTTTTT.

This chain uses TRBV11-2 with TRBJ2-1; the D is unclear. CDR1 is SGHAT, CDR2 FQNNGV, per germline. This CDR3 contains 16 residues. V gave up 0 bases and J gave up 0 bases, with 9 bases separating them. The CDR3 region has the DNA TGTGCCAGCAGCTTAGACTCTCTGAGCTCCTACAATGAGCAGTTCTTC. Translated, it gives CASSLDSLSSYNEQFF. Full variable domain (rest looked up from reference TRBV11-2 and TRBJ2-1): EAGVAQSPRYKIIEKRQSVAFWCNPISGHATLYWYQQILGQGPKLLIQFQNNGVVDDSQLPKDRFSAERLKGVDSTLKIQPAKLEDSAVYLCASSLDSLSSYNEQFFGPGTRLTVL.

V usage is TRBV7-9 and J usage is TRBJ1-4; TRBD1 matches at 8 bases. In germline, CDR1 is SEHNR, CDR2 FQNEAQ (reference sequence). V lost 5 bases, J lost 7 bases, and 9 bases stayed unmatched. The CDR3 is made up of 15 amino acids. The CDR3 sequence: CASSLPTGGGEKLFF. In DNA form, the CDR3 reads TGTGCCAGCAGCCTCCCAACAGGGGGAGGTGAAAAACTGTTTTTT.

V usage is TRBV18 and J usage is TRBJ2-3, with TRBD2 identical over 8 bases. V gave up 2 bases and J gave up 3 bases; unmatched junction bases: 4. CDR1 is KGHSH and CDR2 is LQKENI in the germline V gene. The length of the CDR3 is 15 residues. CDR3 DNA: TGTGCCAGCTCACCAGGAGCGGGAGTTACAGATACGCAGTATTTT. Its translation is CASSPGAGVTDTQYF.

This chain connects TRBV9 to TRBJ1-2; 9 bases fit TRBD1. V was pared by 1 base and J by 8 bases, with 12 bases of the junction left unmatched. The CDR3 is 16 amino acids. The germline gives CDR1 SGDLS, CDR2 YYNGEE. In DNA form, the CDR3 reads TGTGCCAGCAGCGTATTTGCCGGACAGGGGACAGGAGGCTACACCTTC. Amino acids: CASSVFAGQGTGGYTF.

About this clone itself: Other DNA sequences in this specimen translate into the identical CDR3. This rearrangement joins TRBV7-9 to TRBJ2-7, with 7 bases identical to TRBD1. Germline CDR1 and CDR2: SEHNR and FQNEAQ (reference sequence). V lost 3 bases to trimming and J lost 5 bases; unmatched junction nucleotides: 1. CDR3 length equals 12 residues. CDR3 amino acids: CASSFTGDEQYF. For the CDR3, the DNA is TGTGCCAGCAGCTTTACAGGGGACGAGCAGTACTTC.

In nucleotides, the CDR3 is TGTGCCAGCAGGGGGACAGGTTCCAACACTGAAGCTTTCTTT. Protein sequence: CASRGTGSNTEAFF. V is TRBV6-5 and J is TRBJ1-1; 8 bases line up with TRBD1. The germline gives CDR1 MNHEY, CDR2 SVGAGI. The CDR3 covers 14 residues. The trim removed 6 bases at V and 2 bases at J, leaving 5 bases unmatched.

The chain links TRBV28 to TRBJ1-5; tentative D call: TRBD1 (5 bases). This CDR3 is built from 17 residues. CDR1 is MDHEN and CDR2 is SYDVKM in the germline V gene. V lost 2 bases, J lost 6 bases, and 20 bases lay in between. The CDR3 spells CASSLDSGWGVSQPQHF. The CDR3 DNA sequence: TGTGCCAGCAGTTTAGATTCCGGCTGGGGGGTATCTCAGCCCCAGCATTTT.

The chain couples TRBV18 to TRBJ1-5; D is unclear. This CDR3 contains 13 residues. Germline values: CDR1 KGHSH, CDR2 LQKENI. V lost 3 bases and J lost 4, with 7 bases in between. The CDR3 nucleotides read TGTGCCAGCTCACCCGCGGGGAATCAGCCCCAGCATTTT. It yields the protein CASSPAGNQPQHF.

The rearrangement joins TRBV19 to TRBJ1-1, with 11 positions matching TRBD1. Germline loops: CDR1 LNHDA, CDR2 SQIVND (reference sequence). The V segment lost 5 bases and the J segment 3 bases; nucleotides outside the gene matches: 11. The CDR3 spans 17 residues. The DNA for the CDR3 is TGTGCCAGTAGTCCGTGGGACAGGGGGGGTGGAGACACTGAAGCTTTCTTT. Its translation is CASSPWDRGGGDTEAFF.

This rearrangement joins TRBV18 to TRBJ2-4; perhaps TRBD2 as D (6 bases). Germline-derived CDR1 and CDR2 are KGHSH and LQKENI. The CDR3 has 13 residues. The germline V and J ends were trimmed by 6 bases and 7 bases, with 13 bases remaining between them. The CDR3 is CASSAERVNIQYF. CDR3 bases: TGTGCCAGCTCCGCGGAGCGGGTGAACATTCAGTACTTC.

The CDR3 here is CASSLVAELASGELFF. The CDR3 DNA follows: TGTGCCAGCAGCTTAGTCGCAGAACTAGCCTCCGGGGAGCTGTTTTTT. The chain recombines TRBV11-2 with TRBJ2-2; maybe TRBD2 (6 bases). The germline V and J ends were trimmed by 1 base and 6 bases, with 15 bases remaining between them. The V gene's germline CDR1 is SGHAT and CDR2 FQNNGV. This CDR3 region has 16 residues.

This chain uses TRBV6-1 with TRBJ2-7; tentative D call: TRBD2 (6 bases). The CDR3 is made up of 12 amino acids. The V end was cut by 7 bases, the J end by 4 bases, with 11 bases between. The germline CDR1 and CDR2 sequences are MNHNS and SASEGT. The CDR3 protein is CASTSDFYEQYF. The CDR3 bases are TGTGCCAGCACTAGCGATTTTTACGAGCAGTACTTC.

A few counts support this clone. Other DNA sequences within the sample encode an identical CDR3. This chain connects TRBV15 to TRBJ1-5, with a tentative D call TRBD1 (6 bases). Germline V lookup: CDR1 LNHNV, CDR2 YYDKDF (reference sequence). This CDR3 has 15 amino acids. Trimming pared 0 bases from V and 2 bases from J, leaving 8 bases between. The CDR3 DNA sequence: TGTGCCACCAGCAGAGATCCAGGGGGCAATCAGCCCCAGCATTTT. This codes for CATSRDPGGNQPQHF.

This rearrangement joins TRBV6-5 to TRBJ1-1, with D possibly being TRBD1 (6 bases). Deletions cut 2 bases from V and 6 bases from J, with 13 bases between. This CDR3 contains 14 residues. Germline values: CDR1 MNHEY, CDR2 SVGAGI. DNA for the CDR3: TGTGCCAGCAGTTACCCAGGAGGGGGGGCTGAAGCTTTCTTT. Translation: CASSYPGGGAEAFF.

The gene calls are TRBV5-5 and TRBJ1-2; D is unclear. The ends were cut back, 0 bases at V and 4 bases at J, with 7 bases in the middle. This CDR3 region has 13 residues. Germline values: CDR1 SGHKS, CDR2 YYEKEE (reference sequence). The CDR3 loop is CASSLEGVYGYTF. The CDR3 nucleotides are TGTGCCAGCAGCTTGGAAGGAGTCTATGGCTACACCTTC.

This chain joins TRBV6-1 and TRBJ2-1; 7 bases fit TRBD1. J was trimmed by 0 bases and V by 8 bases; bases with no gene match: 7. Germline values: CDR1 MNHNS, CDR2 SASEGT. The CDR3 covers 15 residues. This chain's CDR3 is CASFRDRYSYNEQFF. In DNA, the CDR3 is TGTGCCAGCTTCCGGGACAGATACTCCTACAATGAGCAGTTCTTC.

This chain joins TRBV29-1 and TRBJ1-1; 8 bases line up with TRBD1. CDR3 length equals 13 residues. The V segment lost 7 bases and the J segment 1 base; nucleotides outside the gene matches: 5. Per the germline V gene, CDR1 is SQVTM and CDR2 is ANQGSEA. CDR3 loop: CSASGTGNTEAFF. In nucleotides, the CDR3 is TGCAGCGCTTCCGGGACAGGGAACACTGAAGCTTTCTTT.

The rearrangement uses TRBV5-1 and TRBJ2-1; 11 bases align to TRBD2. Germline CDR1 SGHRS, CDR2 YFSETQ. V lost 3 bases to trimming and J lost 6 bases; unmatched junction nucleotides: 5. The length of the CDR3 is 15 residues. The CDR3 DNA reads TGCGCCAGCAGCTCGGGACTAGCGGTCCTCAATGAGCAGTTCTTC. It is translated as CASSSGLAVLNEQFF.

The chain is built from TRBV19 and TRBJ1-2; 10 nucleotides match TRBD1. Germline V lookup: CDR1 LNHDA, CDR2 SQIVND (reference sequence). There are 18 residues in the CDR3. V lost 6 bases, J lost 3 bases, and 16 bases stayed unmatched. In DNA, the CDR3 is TGTGCCAGTAGGAGTCTCTGGACAGGGGGAAGAGAGGACTATGGCTACACCTTC. This codes for CASRSLWTGGREDYGYTF.